This TCR beta chain was identified during a study of breast tumors, draining lymph nodes, adjacent tissues. Germline V lookup: CDR1 DFQATT, CDR2 SNEGSKA (reference sequence). This CDR3 spans 10 amino acids. Trimming shortened V by 3 bases and J by 7 bases, and 6 bases separated the two germline ends. Study results and limitations: Tumor and nontumor repertoires were significantly more similar in luminal-like than in basal-like breast cancer. Data fit most tumor T cells coming from lymph node, expanding in tumor.

TCRdb re-analysed the multiplex PCR reads in MiXCR, keeping a single row per CDR3 protein. The sample has about 130,000 distinct CDR3 sequences; nearly 20% are singletons. The lymph nodes were axillary draining lymph nodes from breast cancer patients. As concerns this clonotype: Its specificity is unknown.

The sequencing sample was made of axillary lymph node tissue. The chain carries TRBV20-1 and TRBJ1-1; D gene unclear. The clonotype was recovered from a female donor with breast cancer. Some clones in this sample may be carry-over from other donors' samples. Written as DNA, the CDR3 is TGCAGTGCTAGGTCGGATGAAGCTTTCTTT. Its protein product is CSARSDEAFF.